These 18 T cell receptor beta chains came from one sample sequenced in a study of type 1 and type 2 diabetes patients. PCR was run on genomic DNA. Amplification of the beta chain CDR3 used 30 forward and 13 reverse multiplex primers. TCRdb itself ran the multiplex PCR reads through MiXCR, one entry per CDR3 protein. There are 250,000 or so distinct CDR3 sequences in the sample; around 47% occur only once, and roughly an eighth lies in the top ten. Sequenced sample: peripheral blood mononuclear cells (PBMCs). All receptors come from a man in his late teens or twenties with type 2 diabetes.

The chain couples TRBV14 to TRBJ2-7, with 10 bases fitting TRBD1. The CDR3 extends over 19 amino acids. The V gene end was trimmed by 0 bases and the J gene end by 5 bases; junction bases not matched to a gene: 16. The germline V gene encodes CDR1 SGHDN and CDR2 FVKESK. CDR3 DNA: TGTGCCAGCAGCCAAGAGAGGGGAATACCGGGACAGGGGATCCACGAGCAGTACTTC. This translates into CASSQERGIPGQGIHEQYF.

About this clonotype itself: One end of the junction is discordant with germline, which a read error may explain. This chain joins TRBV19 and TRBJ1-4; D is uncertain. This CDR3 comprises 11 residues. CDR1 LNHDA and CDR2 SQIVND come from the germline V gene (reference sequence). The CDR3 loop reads CASSMFGVWVF. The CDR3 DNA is TGTGCCAGTAGTATGTTCGGAGTCTGGGTTTTT.

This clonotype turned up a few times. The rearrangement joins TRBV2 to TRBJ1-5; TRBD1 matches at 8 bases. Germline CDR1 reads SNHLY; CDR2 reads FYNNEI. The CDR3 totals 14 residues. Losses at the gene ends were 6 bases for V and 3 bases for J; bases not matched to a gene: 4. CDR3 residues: CASRRDRNNQPQHF. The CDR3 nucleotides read TGTGCCAGCAGAAGGGACAGGAACAATCAGCCCCAGCATTTT.

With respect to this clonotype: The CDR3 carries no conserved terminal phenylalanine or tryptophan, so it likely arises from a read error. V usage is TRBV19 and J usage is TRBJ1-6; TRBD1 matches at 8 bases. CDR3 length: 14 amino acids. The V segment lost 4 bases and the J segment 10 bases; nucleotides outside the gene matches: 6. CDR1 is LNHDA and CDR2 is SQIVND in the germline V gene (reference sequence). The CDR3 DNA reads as TGTGCCAGTAGTAACCGGGACAGGCTATCACCCCTCCACTGC. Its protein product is CASSNRDRLSPLHC.

The CDR3 nucleotides are TGTGCCAGCAGCTTAGACGACAGGTCCACCGGGGAGCTGTTTTTT. Translating it yields CASSLDDRSTGELFF. This chain links TRBV9 with TRBJ2-2, with a tentative D call TRBD1 (6 bases). V was cut by 4 bases and J by 4 bases, with 14 bases left in between. The CDR3 is made up of 15 amino acids. CDR1 and CDR2 (germline): SGDLS, YYNGEE.

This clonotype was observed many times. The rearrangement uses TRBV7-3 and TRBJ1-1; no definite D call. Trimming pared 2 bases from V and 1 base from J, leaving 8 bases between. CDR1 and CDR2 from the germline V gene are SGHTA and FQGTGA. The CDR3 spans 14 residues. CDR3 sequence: CASSLQGGNTEAFF. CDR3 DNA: TGTGCCAGCAGCTTACAAGGTGGGAACACTGAAGCTTTCTTT.

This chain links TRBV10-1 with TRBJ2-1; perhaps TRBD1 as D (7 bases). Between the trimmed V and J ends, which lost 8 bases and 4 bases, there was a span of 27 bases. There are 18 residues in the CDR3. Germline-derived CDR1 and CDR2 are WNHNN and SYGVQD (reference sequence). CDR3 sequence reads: CASQGGRVHDLDYNEQFF. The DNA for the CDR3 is TGCGCCAGCCAGGGGGGCAGGGTCCACGATCTCGATTACAATGAGCAGTTCTTC.

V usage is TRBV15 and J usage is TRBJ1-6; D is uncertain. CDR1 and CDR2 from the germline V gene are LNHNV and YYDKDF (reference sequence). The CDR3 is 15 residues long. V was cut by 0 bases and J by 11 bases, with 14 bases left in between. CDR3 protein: CATSRDPGTGTPLHF. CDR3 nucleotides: TGTGCCACCAGCAGAGATCCAGGTACCGGGACACCCCTCCACTTT.

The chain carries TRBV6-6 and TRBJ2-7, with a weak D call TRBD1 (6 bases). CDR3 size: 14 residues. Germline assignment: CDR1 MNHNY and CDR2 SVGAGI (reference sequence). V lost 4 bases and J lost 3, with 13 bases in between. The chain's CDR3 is CASSFLGQDYEQYF. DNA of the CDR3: TGTGCCAGCAGTTTCCTGGGACAAGACTACGAGCAGTACTTC.

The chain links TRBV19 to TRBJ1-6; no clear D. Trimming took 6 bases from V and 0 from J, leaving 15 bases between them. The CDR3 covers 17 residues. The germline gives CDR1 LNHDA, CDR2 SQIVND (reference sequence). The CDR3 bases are TGTGCCAGTAGAGAAGACAAAGTGGACTCCTATAATTCACCCCTCCACTTT. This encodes CASREDKVDSYNSPLHF.

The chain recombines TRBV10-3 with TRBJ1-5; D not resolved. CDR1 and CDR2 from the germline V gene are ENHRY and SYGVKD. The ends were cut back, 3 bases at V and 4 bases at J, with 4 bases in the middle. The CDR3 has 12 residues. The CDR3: CAISDSNQPQHF. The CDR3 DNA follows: TGTGCCATCAGTGACAGTAATCAGCCCCAGCATTTT.

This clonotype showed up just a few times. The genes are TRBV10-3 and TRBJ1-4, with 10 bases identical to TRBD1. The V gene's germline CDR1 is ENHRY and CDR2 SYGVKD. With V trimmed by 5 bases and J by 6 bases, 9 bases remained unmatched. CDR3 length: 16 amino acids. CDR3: CAISRGTGTGDEKLFF. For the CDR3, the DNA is TGTGCCATCAGTCGAGGGACCGGGACAGGGGATGAAAAACTGTTTTTT.

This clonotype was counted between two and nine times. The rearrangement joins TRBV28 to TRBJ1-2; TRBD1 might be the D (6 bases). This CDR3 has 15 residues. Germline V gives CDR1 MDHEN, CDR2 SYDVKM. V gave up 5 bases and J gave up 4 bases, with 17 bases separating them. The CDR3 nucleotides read TGTGCCAGCAGTCCCCCAAGTACAGGGTCCTATGGCTACACCTTC. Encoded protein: CASSPPSTGSYGYTF.

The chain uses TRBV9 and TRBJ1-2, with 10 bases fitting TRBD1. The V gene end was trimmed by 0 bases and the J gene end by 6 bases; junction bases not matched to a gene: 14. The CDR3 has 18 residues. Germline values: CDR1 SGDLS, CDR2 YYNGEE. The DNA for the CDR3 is TGTGCCAGCAGCGTAGAAAGAACTGTCGGACAGGGGGTTGATGGCTACACCTTC. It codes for CASSVERTVGQGVDGYTF.

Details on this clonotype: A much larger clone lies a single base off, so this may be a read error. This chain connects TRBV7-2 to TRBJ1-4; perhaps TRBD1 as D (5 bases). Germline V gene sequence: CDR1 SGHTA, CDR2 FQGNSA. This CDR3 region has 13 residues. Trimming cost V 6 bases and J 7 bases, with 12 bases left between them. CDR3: CASSGRRGEKLFF. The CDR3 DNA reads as TGTGCCAGCAGTGGGAGAAGGGGTGAAAAACTGTTTTTT.

CDR3 sequence: CASTLTSGGKDEQFF. For the CDR3, the DNA is TGTGCCAGCACCCTTACTAGCGGGGGGAAGGATGAGCAGTTCTTC. V gene TRBV12-3 or TRBV12-4 combines with J gene TRBJ2-1; 12 bases match TRBD2. The CDR3 is made up of 15 amino acids. The junction had 9 bases not matched to a gene; V was cut back by 7 bases and J by 8 bases.

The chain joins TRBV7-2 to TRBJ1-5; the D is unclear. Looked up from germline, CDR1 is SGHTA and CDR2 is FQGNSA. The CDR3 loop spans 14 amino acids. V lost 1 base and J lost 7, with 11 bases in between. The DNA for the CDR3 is TGTGCCAGCAGCTTAGAGGTGGGTCCCCAGCCCCAGCATTTT. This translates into CASSLEVGPQPQHF.

The CDR3 coding sequence is TGTGCCTGGGATGGGGTGGTGGGACTAGCGGGTCTACCGAGCACAGATACGCAGTATTTT. Translating gives CAWDGVVGLAGLPSTDTQYF. The chain combines TRBV19 with TRBJ2-3; 12 bases align to TRBD2. V gave up 11 bases and J gave up 0 bases; unmatched junction bases: 21. This CDR3 is built from 20 residues. From germline, CDR1 is LNHDA and CDR2 SQIVND (reference sequence).